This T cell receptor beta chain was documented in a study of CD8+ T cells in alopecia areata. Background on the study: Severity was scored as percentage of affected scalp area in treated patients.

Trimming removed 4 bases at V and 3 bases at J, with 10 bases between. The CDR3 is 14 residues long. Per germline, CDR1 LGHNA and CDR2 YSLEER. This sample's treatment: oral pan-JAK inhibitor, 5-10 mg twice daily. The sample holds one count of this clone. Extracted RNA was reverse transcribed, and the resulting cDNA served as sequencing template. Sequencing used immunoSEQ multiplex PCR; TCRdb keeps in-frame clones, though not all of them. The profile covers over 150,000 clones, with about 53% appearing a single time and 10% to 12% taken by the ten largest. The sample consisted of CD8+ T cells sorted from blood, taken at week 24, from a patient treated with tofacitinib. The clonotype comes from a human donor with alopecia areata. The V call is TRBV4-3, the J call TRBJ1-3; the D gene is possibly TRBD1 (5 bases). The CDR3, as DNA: TGCGCCAGCAGCCCGGGGACGGATGGAAACACCATATATTTT. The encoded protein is CASSPGTDGNTIYF.